These T cell receptor beta chains were read from a single sample in a study of T-cell memory formation after mild COVID-19. One entry per CDR3 protein, called by TCRdb with MiXCR from the 5' RACE reads. The data show about 390,000 distinct CDR3 sequences, 15% to 20% seen once. Input material: PBMCs or a T cell subset sorted from them (not recorded which). Receptors originate from a man aged 18-30 years who had mild COVID-19 (a few samples of this study predate the infection). Cell type and time point are not known. CDR3s leave out the opening cysteine and the closing phenylalanine or tryptophan. Only some rows state a clone size, as once, few, many or a class for expanded clones.

abundance,v_gene,j_gene,CDR3aa
many,TRBV5-1,TRBJ2-1,ASSSQAGIENEQF
many,TRBV5-6,TRBJ1-4,ASSSPGTGSEKLF
few,TRBV7-3,TRBJ1-1,ASSIQGDTEAF
NA,TRBV29-1,TRBJ1-2,SVTGFDGYT
NA,TRBV10-3,TRBJ1-5,AISEAGYSNQPQH
NA,TRBV7-8,TRBJ2-2,ASSLEAAGELF
once,TRBV6-2/TRBV6-3,TRBJ1-2,ASSGAGQNYGYT
NA,TRBV7-3,TRBJ2-5,ASSLSVGHVQETQY
few,TRBV3-1,TRBJ2-7,ASSQGNRGGYEQY
NA,TRBV27,TRBJ2-1,ASGAQYNEQF
NA,TRBV19,TRBJ2-7,ASSWTSGRTYEQY
few,TRBV20-1,TRBJ2-3,SARSRTSGTDTQY
NA,TRBV4-1,TRBJ1-6,ASSNLRTGKFDNSPLH
NA,TRBV19,TRBJ1-2,ASREQAALVYGYT
NA,TRBV7-2,TRBJ2-7,ASSLMWGQFSYEQY
few,TRBV6-1,TRBJ1-5,ASRGAEDTDQPQH
few,TRBV6-5,TRBJ2-7,ASSIRRGDYEQY
NA,TRBV4-1,TRBJ2-5,ASRGGFQETQY
few,TRBV5-1,TRBJ2-3,ASSLSESTDTQY
once,TRBV2,TRBJ1-5,ASTGTINQPQH
few,TRBV10-3,TRBJ1-2,AISGTEKNYGYT
NA,TRBV20-1,TRBJ2-7,SSEGYEQY
few,TRBV5-1,TRBJ1-4,ASSLGTGDKKLF
NA,TRBV2,TRBJ2-3,ASRRAGRTDTQY
few,TRBV20-1,TRBJ2-1,SALGTGHNEQF
few,TRBV20-1,TRBJ1-5,SARFALGQPQH
many,TRBV6-1,TRBJ1-2,ASRRDSYGYT
NA,TRBV5-5,TRBJ1-1,ASSHEQGVAGLAF
NA,TRBV5-1,TRBJ2-3,ASSLAENPSSAQY
NA,TRBV20-1,TRBJ1-1,SASRDRGSEAF
few,TRBV7-2,TRBJ1-2,ASQEWEGYT
NA,TRBV19,TRBJ2-3,ASSIPGQTDTQY
few,TRBV4-3,TRBJ2-7,ASSQTRTKLGEQY
few,TRBV15,TRBJ2-5,ATSRRLGQETQY
NA,TRBV7-2,TRBJ2-1,ASSRTGAYNEQF
NA,TRBV15,TRBJ2-2,ATSRTGTTPGELF
few,TRBV5-6,TRBJ1-1,ASSLASTGANTEAF
few,TRBV30,TRBJ1-2,AWAKLSYGYT
NA,TRBV28,TRBJ2-3,ASTPMGGKTDTQY
few,TRBV20-1,TRBJ1-1,SAKDNPNTEAF
few,TRBV7-8,TRBJ2-1,ASSPWTSGGAALPYDEQF
NA,TRBV28,TRBJ2-3,ASSSQGRTDTQY
NA,TRBV4-3,TRBJ2-1,ASSLHRNEQF
NA,TRBV28,TRBJ1-1,ASRPSGTGSRKEAF
NA,TRBV5-1,TRBJ1-4,ASSWQGSGDEKLF
NA,TRBV28,TRBJ2-5,ASSLSGTRKSGETQY
many,TRBV20-1,TRBJ2-5,SARDPPGAQY
NA,TRBV24-1,TRBJ2-5,ATSDFRGGFKETQY
NA,TRBV12-3/TRBV12-4,TRBJ2-6,ASSGGVGANVLT
NA,TRBV18,TRBJ2-1,ASSPRSGQVGDEQF
few,TRBV18,TRBJ1-6,ASSQTGGSPLH
few,TRBV18,TRBJ1-1,ASSRDRGQVNTEAF